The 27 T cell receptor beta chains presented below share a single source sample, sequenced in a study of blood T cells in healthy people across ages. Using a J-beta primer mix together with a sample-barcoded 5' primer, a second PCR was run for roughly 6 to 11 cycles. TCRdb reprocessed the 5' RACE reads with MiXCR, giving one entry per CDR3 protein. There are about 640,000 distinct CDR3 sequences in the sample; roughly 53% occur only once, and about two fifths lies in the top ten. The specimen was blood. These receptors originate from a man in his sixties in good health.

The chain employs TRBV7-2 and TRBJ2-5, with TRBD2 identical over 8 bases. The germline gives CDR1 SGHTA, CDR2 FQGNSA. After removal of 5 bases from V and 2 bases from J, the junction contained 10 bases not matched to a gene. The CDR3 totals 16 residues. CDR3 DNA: TGTGCCAGCAGCCCGGGACTAGTACGGGGGCAAGAGACCCAGTACTTC. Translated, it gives CASSPGLVRGQETQYF.

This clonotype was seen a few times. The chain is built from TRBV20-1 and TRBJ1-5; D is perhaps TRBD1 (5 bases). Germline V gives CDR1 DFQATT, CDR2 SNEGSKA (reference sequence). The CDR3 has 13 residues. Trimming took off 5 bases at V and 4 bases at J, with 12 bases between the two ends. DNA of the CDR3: TGCAGTGCTCAGGGTCCACTAAATCAGCCCCAGCATTTT. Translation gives CSAQGPLNQPQHF.

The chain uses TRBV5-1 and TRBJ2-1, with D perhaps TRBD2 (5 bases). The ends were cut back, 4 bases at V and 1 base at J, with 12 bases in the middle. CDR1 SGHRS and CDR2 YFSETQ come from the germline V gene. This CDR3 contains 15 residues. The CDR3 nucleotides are TGCGCCAGCAGCCCCCGGACTGATTCCTACAATGAGCAGTTCTTC. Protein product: CASSPRTDSYNEQFF.

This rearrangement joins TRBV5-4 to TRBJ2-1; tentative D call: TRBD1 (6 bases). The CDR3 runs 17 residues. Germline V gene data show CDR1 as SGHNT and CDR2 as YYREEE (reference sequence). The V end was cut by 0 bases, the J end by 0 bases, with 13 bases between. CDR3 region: CASSLGDKISSYNEQFF. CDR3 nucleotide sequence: TGTGCCAGCAGCTTGGGGGACAAGATTAGCTCCTACAATGAGCAGTTCTTC.

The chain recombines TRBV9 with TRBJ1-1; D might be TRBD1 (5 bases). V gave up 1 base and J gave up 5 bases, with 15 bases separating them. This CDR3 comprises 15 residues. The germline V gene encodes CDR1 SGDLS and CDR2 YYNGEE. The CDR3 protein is CASSVPGEGWTEAFF. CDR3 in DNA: TGTGCCAGCAGCGTACCTGGTGAGGGGTGGACTGAAGCTTTCTTT.

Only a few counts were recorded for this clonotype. CDR3 region: CASSPLRALSQETQYF. The CDR3 nucleotides read TGTGCCAGCAGCCCTTTACGGGCCCTGTCTCAAGAGACCCAGTACTTC. V and J are TRBV13 and TRBJ2-5; D gene ambiguous. Trimming took 5 bases from V and 2 from J, leaving 18 bases between them. Germline CDR1 and CDR2: PRHDT and FYEKMQ (reference sequence). This CDR3 comprises 16 residues.

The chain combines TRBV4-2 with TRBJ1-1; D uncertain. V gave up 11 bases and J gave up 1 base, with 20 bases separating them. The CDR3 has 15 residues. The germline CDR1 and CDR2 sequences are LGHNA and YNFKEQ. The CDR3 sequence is CAVTKGLLTNTEAFF. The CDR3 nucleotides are TGTGCCGTCACCAAGGGTCTGCTCACGAACACTGAAGCTTTCTTT.

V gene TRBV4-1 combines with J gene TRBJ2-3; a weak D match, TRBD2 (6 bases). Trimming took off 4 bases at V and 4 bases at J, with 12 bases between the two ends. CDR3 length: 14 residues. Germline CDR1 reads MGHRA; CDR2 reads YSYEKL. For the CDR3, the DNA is TGCGCCAGCAGCCTCCCGGCGGGGCCAGATACGCAGTATTTT. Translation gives CASSLPAGPDTQYF.

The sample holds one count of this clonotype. The CDR3 coding sequence is TGTGCCAGCAGTGAAAATAGGGTCTGGAATGGCTACACCTTC. Its protein product is CASSENRVWNGYTF. This chain joins TRBV25-1 and TRBJ1-2; D uncertain. The length of the CDR3 is 14 residues. Trimming left V 2 bases short and J 6 bases short, with 13 bases between. Germline values: CDR1 MGHDK, CDR2 SYGVNS.

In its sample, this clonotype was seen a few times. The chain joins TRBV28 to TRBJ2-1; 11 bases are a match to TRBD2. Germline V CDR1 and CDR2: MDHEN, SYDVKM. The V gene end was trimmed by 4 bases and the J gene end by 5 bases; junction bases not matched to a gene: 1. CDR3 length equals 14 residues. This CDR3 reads CASSSLAGDNEQFF. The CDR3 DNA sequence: TGTGCCAGCAGTTCACTAGCGGGGGACAATGAGCAGTTCTTC.

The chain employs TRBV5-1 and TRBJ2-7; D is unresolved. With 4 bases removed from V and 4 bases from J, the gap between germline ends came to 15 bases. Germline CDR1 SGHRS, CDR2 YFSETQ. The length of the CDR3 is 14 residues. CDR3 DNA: TGCGCCAGCAGCGGAACCGACCTCTCATACGAGCAGTACTTC. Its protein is CASSGTDLSYEQYF. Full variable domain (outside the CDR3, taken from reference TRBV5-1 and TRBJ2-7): KAGVTQTPRYLIKTRGQQVTLSCSPISGHRSVSWYQQTPGQGLQFLFEYFSETQRNKGNFPGRFSGRQFSNSRSEMNVSTLELGDSALYLCASSGTDLSYEQYFGPGTRLTVT.

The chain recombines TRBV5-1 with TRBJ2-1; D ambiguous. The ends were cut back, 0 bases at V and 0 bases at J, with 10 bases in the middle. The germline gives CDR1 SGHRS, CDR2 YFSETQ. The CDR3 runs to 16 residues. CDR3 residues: CASSLAWVGSYNEQFF. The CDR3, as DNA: TGCGCCAGCAGCTTGGCCTGGGTGGGCTCCTACAATGAGCAGTTCTTC.

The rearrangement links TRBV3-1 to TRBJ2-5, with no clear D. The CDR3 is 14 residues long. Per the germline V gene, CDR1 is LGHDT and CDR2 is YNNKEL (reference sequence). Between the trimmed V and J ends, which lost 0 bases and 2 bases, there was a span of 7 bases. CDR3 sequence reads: CASSQDARQETQYF. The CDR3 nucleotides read TGTGCCAGCAGCCAAGATGCCAGACAAGAGACCCAGTACTTC.

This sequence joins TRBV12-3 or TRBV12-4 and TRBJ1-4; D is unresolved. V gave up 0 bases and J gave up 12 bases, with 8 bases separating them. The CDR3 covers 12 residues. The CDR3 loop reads CASSLASRELFF. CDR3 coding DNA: TGTGCCAGCAGTTTAGCTTCGCGGGAACTGTTTTTT.

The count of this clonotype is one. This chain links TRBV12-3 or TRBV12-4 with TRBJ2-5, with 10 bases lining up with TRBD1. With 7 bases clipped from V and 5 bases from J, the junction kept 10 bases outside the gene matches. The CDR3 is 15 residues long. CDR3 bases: TGTGCCAGCAACAAAGAGACAGGGGGCCTGGAGACCCAGTACTTC. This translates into CASNKETGGLETQYF.

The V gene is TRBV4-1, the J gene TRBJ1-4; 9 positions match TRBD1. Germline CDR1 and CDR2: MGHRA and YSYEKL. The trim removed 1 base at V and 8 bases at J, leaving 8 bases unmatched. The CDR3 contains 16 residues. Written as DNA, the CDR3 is TGCGCCAGCAGCCAAGTCCCGGGACAGGGATTAGAAAAACTGTTTTTT. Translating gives CASSQVPGQGLEKLFF.

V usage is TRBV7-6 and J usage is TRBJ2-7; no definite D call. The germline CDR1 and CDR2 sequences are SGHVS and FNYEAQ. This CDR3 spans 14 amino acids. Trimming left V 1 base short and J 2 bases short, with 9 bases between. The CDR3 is CASSLVAVPYEQYF. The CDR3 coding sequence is TGTGCCAGCAGCTTAGTGGCGGTTCCCTACGAGCAGTACTTC.

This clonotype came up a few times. CDR3 residues: CASSLSGQGYGYTF. Here the CDR3 DNA reads TGTGCCAGCAGTTTATCGGGACAGGGCTATGGCTACACCTTC. The chain couples TRBV27 to TRBJ1-2; 9 bases fit TRBD1. Germline V gives CDR1 MNHEY, CDR2 SMNVEV (reference sequence). The CDR3 sequence is 14 residues long. With 0 bases clipped from V and 4 bases from J, the junction kept 0 bases outside the gene matches.

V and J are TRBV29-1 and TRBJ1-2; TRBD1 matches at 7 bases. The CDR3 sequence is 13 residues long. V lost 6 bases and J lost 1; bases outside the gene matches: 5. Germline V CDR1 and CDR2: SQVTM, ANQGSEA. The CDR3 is CSVAQGSNYGYTF. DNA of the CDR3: TGCAGCGTGGCACAGGGGAGTAACTATGGCTACACCTTC.

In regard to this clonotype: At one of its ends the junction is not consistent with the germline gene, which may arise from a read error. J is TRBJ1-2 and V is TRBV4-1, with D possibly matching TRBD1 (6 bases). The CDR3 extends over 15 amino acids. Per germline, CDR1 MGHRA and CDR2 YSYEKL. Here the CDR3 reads CASNQDRLGGYGYTF. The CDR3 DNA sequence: TGCGCCAGCAACCAAGATCGATTAGGGGGCTATGGCTACACCTTC.

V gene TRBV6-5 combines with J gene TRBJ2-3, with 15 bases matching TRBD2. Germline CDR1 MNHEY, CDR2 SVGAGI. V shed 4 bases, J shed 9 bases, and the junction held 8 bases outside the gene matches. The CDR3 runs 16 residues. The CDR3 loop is CASSSRTSGGAGTQYF. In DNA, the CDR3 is TGTGCCAGCAGTTCCCGGACTAGCGGGGGGGCCGGGACGCAGTATTTT.

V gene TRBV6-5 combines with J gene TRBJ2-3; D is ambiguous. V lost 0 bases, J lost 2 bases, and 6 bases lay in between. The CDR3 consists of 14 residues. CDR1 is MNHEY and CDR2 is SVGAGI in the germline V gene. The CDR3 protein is CASSYSRNTDTQYF. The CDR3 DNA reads TGTGCCAGCAGTTACTCGAGGAACACAGATACGCAGTATTTT.

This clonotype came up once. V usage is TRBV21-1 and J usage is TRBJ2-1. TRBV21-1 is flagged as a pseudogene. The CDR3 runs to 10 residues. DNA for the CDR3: TGTGCCAGCAGCACATCTGAGCAGTTCTTC. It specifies CASSTSEQFF.

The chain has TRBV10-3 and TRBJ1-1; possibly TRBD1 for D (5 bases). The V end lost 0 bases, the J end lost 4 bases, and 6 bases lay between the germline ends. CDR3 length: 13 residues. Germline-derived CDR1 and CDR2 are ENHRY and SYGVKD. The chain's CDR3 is CAISESGGTEAFF. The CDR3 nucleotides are TGTGCCATCAGTGAGTCGGGGGGCACTGAAGCTTTCTTT.

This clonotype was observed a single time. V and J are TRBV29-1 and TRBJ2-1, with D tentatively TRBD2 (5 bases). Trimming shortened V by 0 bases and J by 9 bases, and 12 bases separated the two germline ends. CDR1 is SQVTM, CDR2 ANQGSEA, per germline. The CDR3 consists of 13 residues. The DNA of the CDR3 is TGCAGCGTTGAAGATCTGGCTAGCCTTGAGCAGTTCTTC. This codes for CSVEDLASLEQFF.

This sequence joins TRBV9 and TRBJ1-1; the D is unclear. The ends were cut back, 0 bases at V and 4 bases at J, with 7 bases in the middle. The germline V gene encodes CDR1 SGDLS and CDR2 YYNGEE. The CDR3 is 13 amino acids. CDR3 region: CASSVDPGTEAFF. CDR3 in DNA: TGTGCCAGCAGCGTAGACCCCGGCACTGAAGCTTTCTTT.

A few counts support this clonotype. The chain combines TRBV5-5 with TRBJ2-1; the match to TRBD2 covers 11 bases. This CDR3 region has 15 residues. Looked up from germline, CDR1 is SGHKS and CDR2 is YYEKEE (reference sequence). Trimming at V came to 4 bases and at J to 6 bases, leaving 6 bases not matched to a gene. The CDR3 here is CASSVTSGVVNEQFF. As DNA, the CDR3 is TGTGCCAGCAGCGTGACTAGCGGGGTTGTCAATGAGCAGTTCTTC. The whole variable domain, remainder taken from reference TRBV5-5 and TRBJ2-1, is DAGVTQSPTHLIKTRGQQVTLRCSPISGHKSVSWYQQVLGQGPQFIFQYYEKEERGRGNFPDRFSARQFPNYSSELNVNALLLGDSALYLCASSVTSGVVNEQFFGPGTRLTVL.